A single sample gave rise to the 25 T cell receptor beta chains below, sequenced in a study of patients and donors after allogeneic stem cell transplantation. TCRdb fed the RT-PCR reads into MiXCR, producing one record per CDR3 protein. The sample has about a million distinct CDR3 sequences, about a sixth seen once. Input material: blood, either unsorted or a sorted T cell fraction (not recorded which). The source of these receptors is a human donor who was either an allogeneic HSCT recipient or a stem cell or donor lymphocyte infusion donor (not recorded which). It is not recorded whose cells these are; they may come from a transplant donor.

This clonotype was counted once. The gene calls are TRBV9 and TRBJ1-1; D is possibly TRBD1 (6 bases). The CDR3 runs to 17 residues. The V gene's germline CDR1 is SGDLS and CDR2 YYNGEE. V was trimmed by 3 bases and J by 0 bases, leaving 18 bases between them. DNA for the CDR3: TGTGCCAGCAGCGGGGGGGGGCAGGCTCTAGTGAACACTGAAGCTTTCTTT. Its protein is CASSGGGQALVNTEAFF. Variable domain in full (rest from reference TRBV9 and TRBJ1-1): DSGVTQTPKHLITATGQRVTLRCSPRSGDLSVYWYQQSLDQGLQFLIQYYNGEERAKGNILERFSAQQFPDLHSELNLSSLELGDSALYFCASSGGGQALVNTEAFFGQGTRLTVV.

CDR3 sequence (DNA): TGTGCCAGCAGCCCCCCGGACAGTCCTAACACTGAAGCTTTCTTT. It encodes CASSPPDSPNTEAFF. V and J are TRBV9 and TRBJ1-1, with D tentatively TRBD1 (6 bases). Between the trimmed V and J ends, which lost 4 bases and 2 bases, there was a span of 15 bases. This CDR3 has 15 amino acids. Germline-derived CDR1 and CDR2 are SGDLS and YYNGEE. The whole variable domain, remainder taken from reference TRBV9 and TRBJ1-1, is DSGVTQTPKHLITATGQRVTLRCSPRSGDLSVYWYQQSLDQGLQFLIQYYNGEERAKGNILERFSAQQFPDLHSELNLSSLELGDSALYFCASSPPDSPNTEAFFGQGTRLTVV.

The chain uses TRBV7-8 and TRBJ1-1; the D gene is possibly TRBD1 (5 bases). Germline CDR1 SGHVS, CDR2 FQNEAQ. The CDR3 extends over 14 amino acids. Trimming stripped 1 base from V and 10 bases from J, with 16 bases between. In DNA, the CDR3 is TGTGCCAGCAGCTTAGTCAGGACATCTAGAAGAGCTTTCTTT. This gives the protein CASSLVRTSRRAFF. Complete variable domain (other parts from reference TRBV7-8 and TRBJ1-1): GAGVSQSPRYKVAKRGQDVALRCDPISGHVSLFWYQQALGQGPEFLTYFQNEAQLDKSGLPSDRFFAERPEGSVSTLKIQRTQQEDSAVYLCASSLVRTSRRAFFGQGTRLTVV.

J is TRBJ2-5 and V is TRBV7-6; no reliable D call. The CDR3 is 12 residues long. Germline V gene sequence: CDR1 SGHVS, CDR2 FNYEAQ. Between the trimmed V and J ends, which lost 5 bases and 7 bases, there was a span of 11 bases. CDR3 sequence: CASSTQKGTQYF. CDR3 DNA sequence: TGTGCCAGCAGCACCCAGAAGGGGACCCAGTACTTC.

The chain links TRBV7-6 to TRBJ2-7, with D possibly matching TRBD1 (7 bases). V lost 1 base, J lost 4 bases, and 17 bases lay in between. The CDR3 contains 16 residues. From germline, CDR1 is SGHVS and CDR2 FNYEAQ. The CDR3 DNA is TGTGCCAGCAGCTTAGGCGGGACAGCCCTTGGGTACGAGCAGTACTTC. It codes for CASSLGGTALGYEQYF.

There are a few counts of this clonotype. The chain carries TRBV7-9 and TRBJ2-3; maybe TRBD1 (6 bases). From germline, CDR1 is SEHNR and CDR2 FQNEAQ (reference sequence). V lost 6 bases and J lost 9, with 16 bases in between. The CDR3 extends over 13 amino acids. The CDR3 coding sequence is TGTGCCAGCAGACGAAAAGCAGGGGCAACGCAGTATTTT. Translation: CASRRKAGATQYF.

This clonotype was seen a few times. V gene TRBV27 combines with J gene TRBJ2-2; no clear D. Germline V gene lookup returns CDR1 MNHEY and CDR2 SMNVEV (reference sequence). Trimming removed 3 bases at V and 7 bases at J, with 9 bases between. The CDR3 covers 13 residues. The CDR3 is CASSFNEVGELFF. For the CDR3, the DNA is TGTGCCAGCAGTTTCAATGAGGTCGGGGAGCTGTTTTTT.

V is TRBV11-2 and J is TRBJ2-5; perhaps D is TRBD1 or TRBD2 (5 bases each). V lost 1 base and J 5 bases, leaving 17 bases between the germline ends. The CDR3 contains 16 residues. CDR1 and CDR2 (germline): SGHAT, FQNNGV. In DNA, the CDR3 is TGTGCCAGCAGCTTAGGACAAAGGGTAGGGGAGGAGACCCAGTACTTC. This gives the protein CASSLGQRVGEETQYF.

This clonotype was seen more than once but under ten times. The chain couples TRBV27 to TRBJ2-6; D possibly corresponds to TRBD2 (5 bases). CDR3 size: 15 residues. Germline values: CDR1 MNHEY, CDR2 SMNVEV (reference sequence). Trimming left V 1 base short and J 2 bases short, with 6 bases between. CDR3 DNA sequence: TGTGCCAGCAGTTTATGGGGAGCTGGGGCCAACGTCCTGACTTTC. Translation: CASSLWGAGANVLTF.

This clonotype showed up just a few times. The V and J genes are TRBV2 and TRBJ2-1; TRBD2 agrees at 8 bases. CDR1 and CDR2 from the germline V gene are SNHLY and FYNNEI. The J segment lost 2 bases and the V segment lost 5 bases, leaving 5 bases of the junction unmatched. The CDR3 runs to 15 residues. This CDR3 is CASSNPRGAYNEQFF. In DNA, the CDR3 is TGTGCCAGCAGTAACCCGCGGGGGGCCTACAATGAGCAGTTCTTC. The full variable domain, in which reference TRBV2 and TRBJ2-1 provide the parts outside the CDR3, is EPEVTQTPSHQVTQMGQEVILRCVPISNHLYFYWYRQILGQKVEFLVSFYNNEISEKSEIFDDQFSVERPDGSNFTLKIRSTKLEDSAMYFCASSNPRGAYNEQFFGPGTRLTVL.

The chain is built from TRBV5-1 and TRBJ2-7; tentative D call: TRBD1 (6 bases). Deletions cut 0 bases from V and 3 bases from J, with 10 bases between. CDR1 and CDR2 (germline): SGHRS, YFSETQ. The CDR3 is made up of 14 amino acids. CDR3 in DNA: TGCGCCAGCAGCTTGGATCAGGGGATCTACGAGCAGTACTTC. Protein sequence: CASSLDQGIYEQYF.

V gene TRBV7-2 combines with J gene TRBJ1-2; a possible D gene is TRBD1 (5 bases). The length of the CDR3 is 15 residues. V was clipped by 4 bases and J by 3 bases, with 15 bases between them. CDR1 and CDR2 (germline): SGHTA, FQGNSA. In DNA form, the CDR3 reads TGTGCCAGCAGCTCCCCCGGGACGAAAGACTATGGCTACACCTTC. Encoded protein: CASSSPGTKDYGYTF.

As DNA, the CDR3 is TGTGCCAGCAGCTTAGCAAGCGGCGACACCATGTTCTATGGCTACACCTTC. Translation: CASSLASGDTMFYGYTF. The J gene is TRBJ1-2, the V gene TRBV7-8, with D uncertain. CDR1 is SGHVS and CDR2 is FQNEAQ in the germline V gene. Deletions cut 0 bases from V and 4 bases from J, with 18 bases between. This CDR3 has 17 residues.

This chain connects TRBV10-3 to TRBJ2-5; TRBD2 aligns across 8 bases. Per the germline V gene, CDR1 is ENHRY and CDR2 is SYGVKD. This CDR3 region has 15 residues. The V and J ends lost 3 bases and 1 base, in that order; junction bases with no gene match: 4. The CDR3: CAISDAGTSQETQYF. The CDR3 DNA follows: TGTGCCATCAGTGACGCGGGGACTAGCCAAGAGACCCAGTACTTC.

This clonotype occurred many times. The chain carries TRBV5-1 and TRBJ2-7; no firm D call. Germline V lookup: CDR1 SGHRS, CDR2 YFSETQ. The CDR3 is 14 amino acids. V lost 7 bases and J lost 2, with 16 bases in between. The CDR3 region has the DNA TGCGCCAGCTCGCCGGTCGCCCTAACCTACGAGCAGTACTTC. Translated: CASSPVALTYEQYF.

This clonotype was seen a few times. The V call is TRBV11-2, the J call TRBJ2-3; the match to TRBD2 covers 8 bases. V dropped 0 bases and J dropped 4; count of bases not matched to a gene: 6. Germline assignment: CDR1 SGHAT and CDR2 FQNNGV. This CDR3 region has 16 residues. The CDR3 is CASSLDGSGTADTQYF. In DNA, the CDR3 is TGTGCCAGCAGCTTAGATGGTAGCGGGACTGCAGATACGCAGTATTTT.

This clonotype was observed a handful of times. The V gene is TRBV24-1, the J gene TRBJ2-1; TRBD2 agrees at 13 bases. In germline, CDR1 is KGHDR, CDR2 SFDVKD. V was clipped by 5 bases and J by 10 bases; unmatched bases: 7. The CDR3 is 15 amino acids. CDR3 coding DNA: TGTGCCACCAGTGTTACTAGCGGGAGGGCCGGGGAGCAGTTCTTC. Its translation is CATSVTSGRAGEQFF.

CDR3 sequence: CASSFRTVSYNEQFF. For the CDR3, the DNA is TGTGCCAGCAGTTTCCGGACAGTCTCCTACAATGAGCAGTTCTTC. The gene calls are TRBV6-2 or TRBV6-3 and TRBJ2-1; maybe TRBD1 (6 bases). With 4 bases removed from V and 0 bases from J, the gap between germline ends came to 10 bases. Per germline, CDR1 MNHEY and CDR2 SVGEGT. The CDR3 totals 15 residues.

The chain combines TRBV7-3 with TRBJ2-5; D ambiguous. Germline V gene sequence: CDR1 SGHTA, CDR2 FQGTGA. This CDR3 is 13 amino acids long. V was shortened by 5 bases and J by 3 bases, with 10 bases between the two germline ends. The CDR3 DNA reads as TGTGCCAGCAGCCCCTCCGTGGAAGAGACCCAGTACTTC. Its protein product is CASSPSVEETQYF.

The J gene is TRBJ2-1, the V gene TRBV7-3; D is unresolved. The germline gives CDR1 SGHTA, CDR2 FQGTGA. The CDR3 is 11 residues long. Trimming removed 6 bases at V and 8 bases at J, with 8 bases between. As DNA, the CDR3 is TGTGCCAGCAGAGCAGCCCATGAGCAGTTCTTC. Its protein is CASRAAHEQFF. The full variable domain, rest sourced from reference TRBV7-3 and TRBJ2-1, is GAGVSQTPSNKVTEKGKYVELRCDPISGHTALYWYRQSLGQGPEFLIYFQGTGAADDSGLPNDRFFAVRPEGSVSTLKIQRTERGDSAVYLCASRAAHEQFFGPGTRLTVL.

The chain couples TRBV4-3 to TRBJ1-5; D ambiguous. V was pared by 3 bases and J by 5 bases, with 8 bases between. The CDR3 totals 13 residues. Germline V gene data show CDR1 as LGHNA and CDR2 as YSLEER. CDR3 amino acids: CASSQDSYQPQHF. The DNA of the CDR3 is TGCGCCAGCAGCCAGGATTCCTATCAGCCCCAGCATTTT.

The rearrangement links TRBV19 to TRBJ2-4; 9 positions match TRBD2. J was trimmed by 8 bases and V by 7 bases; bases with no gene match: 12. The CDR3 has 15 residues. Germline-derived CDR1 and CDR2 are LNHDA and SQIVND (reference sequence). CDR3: CASNRREGLSDIQYF. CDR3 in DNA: TGTGCCAGTAATAGGCGGGAGGGCCTAAGTGACATTCAGTACTTC.

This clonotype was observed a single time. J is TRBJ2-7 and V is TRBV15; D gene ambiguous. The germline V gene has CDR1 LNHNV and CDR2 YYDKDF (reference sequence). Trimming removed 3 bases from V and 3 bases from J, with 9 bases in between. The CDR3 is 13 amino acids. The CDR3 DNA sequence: TGTGCCACCAGCAGTAGGTGGTTCTACGAGCAGTACTTC. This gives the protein CATSSRWFYEQYF.

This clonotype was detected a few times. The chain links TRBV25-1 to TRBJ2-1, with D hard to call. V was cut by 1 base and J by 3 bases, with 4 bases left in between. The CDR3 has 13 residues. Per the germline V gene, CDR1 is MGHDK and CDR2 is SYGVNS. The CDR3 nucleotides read TGTGCCAGCAGTGAATTCGACTACAATGAGCAGTTCTTC. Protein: CASSEFDYNEQFF.

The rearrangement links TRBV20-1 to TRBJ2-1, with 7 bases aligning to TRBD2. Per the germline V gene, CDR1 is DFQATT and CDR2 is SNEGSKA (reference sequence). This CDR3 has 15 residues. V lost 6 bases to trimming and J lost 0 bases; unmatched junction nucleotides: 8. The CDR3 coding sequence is TGCAGTGCCCTCGGCCTAGCGGACTCCTACAATGAGCAGTTCTTC. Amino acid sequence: CSALGLADSYNEQFF.